These 19 T cell receptor beta chains originate from one sample sequenced in a study of T cell responses to AZD1222 COVID-19 vaccine (dated by TCRdb to 2020 to 2023). The protocol used for the library was the immunoSEQ multiplex PCR assay. TCRdb carries this immuneACCESS record with in-frame sequences only. Its versions omit some clonotypes, under half of them owing to an unresolved V gene in the studies checked, with the rest unexplained. A total of 100,000 to 150,000 clones appear in this sample, roughly 93% of them only once. The ten most abundant clones make up around 1.7% of the sample. The time point label of this sample denotes: baseline before first vaccination. Source: peripheral blood, taken on day 0 of AZD1222 vaccination. The receptors here all came from an adult in good health.

This clone was observed a handful of times. The chain couples TRBV27 to TRBJ1-1, with D hard to call. This CDR3 region has 13 residues. Looked up from germline, CDR1 is MNHEY and CDR2 is SMNVEV (reference sequence). The V and J ends lost 9 bases and 1 base respectively, with 12 bases between them. CDR3 region: CASHVSRNTEAFF. CDR3 bases: TGTGCCAGTCATGTTTCCCGGAACACTGAAGCTTTCTTT.

CDR3: CASSGGTGGNNQPQHF. The CDR3 DNA sequence: TGTGCCAGCAGTGGCGGGACAGGGGGAAACAATCAGCCCCAGCATTTT. J is TRBJ1-5 and V is TRBV6-1, with 11 bases aligning to TRBD1. Losses at the gene ends were 4 bases for V and 3 bases for J; bases not matched to a gene: 5. CDR1 MNHNS and CDR2 SASEGT come from the germline V gene. The CDR3 loop spans 16 amino acids.

This clone occurred a few times. The chain combines TRBV24-1 with TRBJ2-3; D gene uncertain. CDR3 length equals 14 residues. Trimming pared 4 bases from V and 4 bases from J, leaving 11 bases between. The germline gives CDR1 KGHDR, CDR2 SFDVKD. The CDR3 protein is CATSDATPPDTQYF. CDR3 coding DNA: TGTGCCACCAGTGACGCGACTCCCCCAGATACGCAGTATTTT.

Concerning this clone: This sample also contains other DNA sequences that code for the same CDR3. This CDR3 is CASSGTGNQPQHF. CDR3 DNA: TGTGCCAGTAGCGGGACGGGCAATCAGCCCCAGCATTTT. The chain joins TRBV19 to TRBJ1-5; the D gene is possibly TRBD1 (5 bases). CDR3 size: 13 residues. The germline gives CDR1 LNHDA, CDR2 SQIVND (reference sequence). The V and J ends lost 6 bases and 2 bases respectively, with 8 bases between them.

The genes are TRBV4-1 and TRBJ1-1; D gene ambiguous. The V end was cut by 1 base, the J end by 3 bases, with 15 bases between. The CDR3 loop spans 16 amino acids. Per the germline V gene, CDR1 is MGHRA and CDR2 is YSYEKL. Written as DNA, the CDR3 is TGCGCCAGCAGCCAAGCCACCGCGCGGCGGGACACTGAAGCTTTCTTT. Translation: CASSQATARRDTEAFF.

The chain links TRBV5-1 to TRBJ2-2, with TRBD2 matching over 8 bases. The CDR3 has 18 amino acids. V gave up 3 bases and J gave up 4 bases; unmatched junction bases: 14. Germline CDR1 and CDR2: SGHRS and YFSETQ. As DNA, the CDR3 is TGCGCCAGCAGCTCTGGACCAAGCGGGAGCGGTGTCACCGGGGAGCTGTTTTTT. This codes for CASSSGPSGSGVTGELFF. Full variable domain (rest looked up from reference TRBV5-1 and TRBJ2-2): KAGVTQTPRYLIKTRGQQVTLSCSPISGHRSVSWYQQTPGQGLQFLFEYFSETQRNKGNFPGRFSGRQFSNSRSEMNVSTLELGDSALYLCASSSGPSGSGVTGELFFGEGSRLTVL.

V usage is TRBV7-9 and J usage is TRBJ1-1, with D possibly TRBD1 on 6 matching bases. Germline V lookup: CDR1 SEHNR, CDR2 FQNEAQ (reference sequence). This CDR3 region has 14 residues. V lost 5 bases, J lost 1 base, and 11 bases lay in between. This CDR3 reads CASSPRRGNTEAFF. CDR3 DNA sequence: TGTGCCAGCAGCCCCCGCAGGGGGAACACTGAAGCTTTCTTT.

The rearrangement joins TRBV3-1 (or the pseudogene TRBV3-2) to TRBJ1-1; 10 nucleotides agree with TRBD1. The germline CDR1 and CDR2 sequences are LGHDT and YNNKEL (reference sequence). V dropped 4 bases and J dropped 9; count of bases not matched to a gene: 5. CDR3 length: 13 residues. The CDR3 DNA sequence: TGTGCCAGCAGCCCCAGGACAGGGGGGAAAGCTTTCTTT. Its translation: CASSPRTGGKAFF.

This clone has a single count. The rearrangement uses TRBV6-2 or TRBV6-3 and TRBJ2-7, with TRBD1 matching 7 bases. This CDR3 region has 14 residues. J lost 2 bases, V lost 2 bases, and 3 bases had no gene match. Germline V gene sequence: CDR1 MNHEY, CDR2 SVGEGT. The CDR3 sequence is CASSYAQGTYEQYV. The CDR3 DNA reads TGTGCCAGCAGTTACGCACAGGGGACCTACGAGCAGTACGTC.

This clone was observed a handful of times. The chain is built from TRBV28 and TRBJ2-2; 7 bases are shared with TRBD2. CDR1 is MDHEN, CDR2 SYDVKM, per germline. V gave up 6 bases and J gave up 5 bases; unmatched junction bases: 15. The length of the CDR3 is 17 residues. CDR3 nucleotide sequence: TGTGCCAGCAGGGCGGCGGGGGTCCTCGGGTGGACCGGGGAGCTGTTTTTT. Protein sequence: CASRAAGVLGWTGELFF.

This chain connects TRBV10-3 to TRBJ1-4; 9 positions match TRBD1. CDR3 length equals 16 residues. V gave up 3 bases and J gave up 7 bases; unmatched junction bases: 9. CDR1 and CDR2 from the germline V gene are ENHRY and SYGVKD. As DNA, the CDR3 is TGTGCCATCAGTGACCAGGGACAGGGTGGAGGTGAAAAACTGTTTTTT. The encoded protein is CAISDQGQGGGEKLFF.

This clone came up a few times. For the CDR3, the DNA is TGTGCCAGCAGTTTAAGGGGGCGCAGCGGCTACACCTTC. Protein: CASSLRGRSGYTF. The chain uses TRBV28 and TRBJ1-2; 7 bases map to TRBD1. The CDR3 covers 13 residues. V shed 2 bases and J 8 bases; nucleotides not matched to a gene: 5. Germline lookup yields CDR1 MDHEN and CDR2 SYDVKM.

V and J are TRBV7-2 and TRBJ2-1; 12 bases map to TRBD2. This CDR3 is 17 amino acids long. Germline CDR1 reads SGHTA; CDR2 reads FQGNSA. The V gene end was trimmed by 4 bases and the J gene end by 9 bases; junction bases not matched to a gene: 13. CDR3 protein: CASSWMMTSGGGGEQFF. The DNA for the CDR3 is TGTGCCAGCAGCTGGATGATGACTAGCGGGGGAGGCGGTGAGCAGTTCTTC.

This clone turned up a few times. CDR3 in amino acids: CAWRRDRPYGYTF. DNA of the CDR3: TGTGCCTGGAGGAGGGACAGACCCTATGGCTACACCTTC. The chain is built from TRBV30 and TRBJ1-2; 7 bases fit TRBD1. The germline V gene has CDR1 GTSNPN and CDR2 SVGIG (reference sequence). V was clipped by 3 bases and J by 4 bases; unmatched bases: 5. CDR3 length equals 13 residues.

The chain joins TRBV18 to TRBJ1-5; D might be TRBD1 (6 bases). Germline lookup yields CDR1 KGHSH and CDR2 LQKENI. The CDR3 spans 17 residues. Between the trimmed V and J ends, which lost 6 bases and 2 bases, there was a span of 20 bases. CDR3 nucleotide sequence: TGTGCCAGCTCCCCCGGGGGCAGGGTCAGGGGCAATCAGCCCCAGCATTTT. Its translation: CASSPGGRVRGNQPQHF.

The rearrangement joins TRBV3-1 (or the pseudogene TRBV3-2) to TRBJ2-2; the D gene is possibly TRBD1 (6 bases). The germline V gene encodes CDR1 LGHDT and CDR2 YNNKEL (reference sequence). The CDR3 totals 15 residues. Trimming stripped 1 base from V and 3 bases from J, with 9 bases between. CDR3 loop: CASSQVKGDTGELFF. CDR3 bases: TGTGCCAGCAGCCAAGTTAAGGGGGACACCGGGGAGCTGTTTTTT.

This chain connects TRBV5-1 to TRBJ1-1; D is perhaps TRBD1 (5 bases). Germline lookup yields CDR1 SGHRS and CDR2 YFSETQ. The CDR3 runs to 15 residues. Trimming took off 0 bases at V and 2 bases at J, with 11 bases between the two ends. The CDR3 DNA sequence: TGCGCCAGCAGCTTGGAAGGCAGGGCTAACACTGAAGCTTTCTTT. Translating gives CASSLEGRANTEAFF.

V and J are TRBV24-1 and TRBJ1-1; TRBD1 matches 7 bases. Trimming removed 6 bases from V and 1 base from J; junction bases left unmatched: 4. Germline V lookup: CDR1 KGHDR, CDR2 SFDVKD. The CDR3 extends over 14 amino acids. The CDR3 sequence: CATSRTGPNTEAFF. In nucleotides, the CDR3 is TGTGCCACCAGTCGGACAGGCCCGAACACTGAAGCTTTCTTT.

The chain carries TRBV7-8 and TRBJ2-2; no definite D call. This CDR3 is built from 15 residues. Germline CDR1 reads SGHVS; CDR2 reads FQNEAQ. Trimming removed 5 bases from V and 2 bases from J, with 12 bases in between. CDR3 residues: CASSPTGVNTGELFF. The CDR3, as DNA: TGTGCCAGCAGCCCCACTGGGGTAAACACCGGGGAGCTGTTTTTT.